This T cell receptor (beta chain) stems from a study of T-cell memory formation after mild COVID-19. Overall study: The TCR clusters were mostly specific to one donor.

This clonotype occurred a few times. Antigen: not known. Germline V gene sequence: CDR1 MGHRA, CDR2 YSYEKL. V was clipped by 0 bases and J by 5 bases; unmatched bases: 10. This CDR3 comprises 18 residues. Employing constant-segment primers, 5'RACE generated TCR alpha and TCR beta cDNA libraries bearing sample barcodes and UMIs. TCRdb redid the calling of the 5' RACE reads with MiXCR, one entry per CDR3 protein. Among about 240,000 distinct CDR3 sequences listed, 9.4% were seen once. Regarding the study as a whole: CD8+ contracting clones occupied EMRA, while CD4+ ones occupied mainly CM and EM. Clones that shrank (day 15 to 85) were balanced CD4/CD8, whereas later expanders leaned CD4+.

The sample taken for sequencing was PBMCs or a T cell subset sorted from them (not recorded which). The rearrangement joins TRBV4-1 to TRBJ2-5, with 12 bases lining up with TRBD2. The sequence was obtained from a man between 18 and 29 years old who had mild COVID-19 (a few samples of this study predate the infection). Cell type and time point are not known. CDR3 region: CASSQDRLAGAPGETQYF. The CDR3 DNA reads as TGCGCCAGCAGCCAAGATCGACTAGCGGGGGCCCCAGGGGAGACCCAGTACTTC.